The 21 T cell receptor beta chains below were found in one sample sequenced in a study of T cells expressing NK-cell markers. Each CDR3 protein gets one entry in TCRdb, which reprocessed the 5' RACE reads and gives no DNA. The specimen's table records around 140,000 distinct CDR3 sequences. Material for sequencing was blood T cells: a sorted CD56 or NKG2C T cell subset, CD4+ or CD8+ T cells, or bulk PBMC T cells (not recorded which). Source of these receptors: a man younger than 30 in good health.

The chain has TRBV6-1 and TRBJ1-4. This CDR3 is 14 amino acids long. The V gene's germline CDR1 is MNHNS and CDR2 SASEGT. The CDR3 region is CASTRTASGEKLFF.

CDR3: CASSQESVTGELFF. J is TRBJ2-2 and V is TRBV4-1. CDR1 MGHRA and CDR2 YSYEKL come from the germline V gene. The CDR3 runs to 14 residues.

CDR3 amino acids: CASSLSTGEGPDTQYF. The V call is TRBV6-1, the J call TRBJ2-3; the D call of TRBD1 rests on TCRdb alone, since no DNA is present to check it. The CDR3 is 16 amino acids. Germline assignment: CDR1 MNHNS and CDR2 SASEGT.

The chain carries TRBV12-3 or TRBV12-4 and TRBJ2-1; TCRdb names TRBD2, which stays unverified in the absence of DNA. CDR3 length: 15 residues. CDR3 amino acids: CASSFRLAGKNEQFF.

V gene TRBV4-3 combines with J gene TRBJ2-5; TCRdb's D call, TRBD1, is unchecked because there is no DNA. There are 18 residues in the CDR3. Germline loops: CDR1 LGHNA, CDR2 YSLEER. CDR3 protein: CASSPPRRRHRCEETQYF.

The chain employs TRBV27 and TRBJ2-3; TCRdb's assignment of TRBD1 cannot be checked, as there is no DNA. This CDR3 region has 15 residues. Germline values: CDR1 MNHEY, CDR2 SMNVEV (reference sequence). The CDR3 loop is CASSSPRQYTDTQYF.

The chain joins TRBV7-8 to TRBJ2-7. Per germline, CDR1 SGHVS and CDR2 FQNEAQ. The CDR3 runs 14 residues. The CDR3 is CASSLRPVLHEQYF.

This CDR3 reads CASSPWGTNEQFF. The V gene is TRBV9, the J gene TRBJ2-1. The CDR3 has 13 amino acids. The germline V gene encodes CDR1 SGDLS and CDR2 YYNGEE.

This rearrangement joins TRBV7-6 to TRBJ1-1; there is no DNA to check the TCRdb D call of TRBD1. Germline-derived CDR1 and CDR2 are SGHVS and FNYEAQ. The CDR3 sequence is 15 residues long. The CDR3 spells CASSSMGQGKPEAFF.

This rearrangement joins TRBV30 to TRBJ2-3; the D gene TCRdb calls, TRBD2, cannot be checked with no DNA. Germline CDR1 GTSNPN, CDR2 SVGIG (reference sequence). The CDR3 contains 14 residues. The CDR3 sequence: CAWSIAGATDTQYF.

The chain carries TRBV5-1 and TRBJ2-1. Per germline, CDR1 SGHRS and CDR2 YFSETQ. The CDR3 covers 17 residues. The CDR3 loop reads CASSLTFVGTTYNEQFF.

This rearrangement joins TRBV12-3 or TRBV12-4 to TRBJ2-5; TCRdb calls TRBD1, which cannot be checked without DNA. The CDR3 has 15 residues. Here the CDR3 reads CASSVLGQGRETQYF.

V is TRBV14 and J is TRBJ2-5; TCRdb's assignment of TRBD1 cannot be checked, as there is no DNA. Germline V gene lookup returns CDR1 SGHDN and CDR2 FVKESK. The CDR3 is made up of 15 amino acids. CDR3 region: CASSQGWGLRETQYF.

The rearrangement links TRBV6-1 to TRBJ2-4; TCRdb lists TRBD2, though no DNA is available to test this call. Germline lookup yields CDR1 MNHNS and CDR2 SASEGT. CDR3 length: 14 residues. CDR3 sequence reads: CASSERGLVNIQYF.

This chain uses TRBV27 with TRBJ2-1; the D call from TCRdb, TRBD2, cannot be confirmed without DNA. The CDR3 loop spans 15 amino acids. Germline V lookup: CDR1 MNHEY, CDR2 SMNVEV (reference sequence). The chain's CDR3 is CASSLIAVAGNEQFF.

The J gene is TRBJ2-7, the V gene TRBV30; TCRdb picks TRBD1, but there is no DNA to check that call. CDR1 and CDR2 (germline): GTSNPN, SVGIG (reference sequence). The CDR3 sequence is 14 residues long. Here the CDR3 reads CAWIPGTAPLEQYF.

The rearrangement uses TRBV28 and TRBJ2-2; TCRdb proposes TRBD1, but this gene call is untestable without DNA. This CDR3 is 15 amino acids long. Germline CDR1 and CDR2: MDHEN and SYDVKM. The CDR3 loop reads CASRTAQGMTGELFF.

V and J are TRBV5-8 and TRBJ2-3; TCRdb's D gene call, TRBD1, goes unchecked for lack of DNA. This CDR3 spans 15 amino acids. CDR1 and CDR2 (germline): SGHTS, YDEGEE. CDR3 sequence reads: CASSRLDRESNTQYF.

V usage is TRBV10-2 and J usage is TRBJ2-3; with no DNA, the TCRdb D assignment of TRBD2 cannot be verified. The CDR3 spans 16 residues. In germline, CDR1 is WSHSY, CDR2 SAAADI. CDR3 residues: CASSTGTSGYTDTQYF.

This chain links TRBV19 with TRBJ2-1; absent DNA, TCRdb's TRBD2 call cannot be checked. The length of the CDR3 is 15 residues. Per the germline V gene, CDR1 is LNHDA and CDR2 is SQIVND (reference sequence). CDR3: CASSPESGRTNEQFF.

The CDR3 sequence is CASSLGTGYYEQFF. The chain has TRBV5-5 and TRBJ2-1; without DNA, the TCRdb call of TRBD1 cannot be checked. This CDR3 comprises 14 residues. Germline V CDR1 and CDR2: SGHKS, YYEKEE (reference sequence).